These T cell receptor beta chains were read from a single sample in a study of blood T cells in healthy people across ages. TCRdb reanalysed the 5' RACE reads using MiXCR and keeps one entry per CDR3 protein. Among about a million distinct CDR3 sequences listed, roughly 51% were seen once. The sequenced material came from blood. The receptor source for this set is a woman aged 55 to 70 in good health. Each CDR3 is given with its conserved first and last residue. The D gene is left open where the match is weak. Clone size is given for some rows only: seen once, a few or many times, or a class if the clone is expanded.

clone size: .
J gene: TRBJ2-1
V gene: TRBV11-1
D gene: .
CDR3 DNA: TGTGCCAGCAGCTTAGCGCAACAGGGACTCCACAATGAGCAGTTCTTC
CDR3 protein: CASSLAQQGLHNEQFF

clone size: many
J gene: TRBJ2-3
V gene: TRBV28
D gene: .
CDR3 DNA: TGTGCCAGCAATAGCAGGGGAACTACAACAGATACGCAGTATTTT
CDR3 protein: CASNSRGTTTDTQYF

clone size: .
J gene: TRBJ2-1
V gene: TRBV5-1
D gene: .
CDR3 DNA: TGCGCCAGCAGCTTGGTCTCAGTGGGTTCAGAGCAGTTCTTC
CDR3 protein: CASSLVSVGSEQFF

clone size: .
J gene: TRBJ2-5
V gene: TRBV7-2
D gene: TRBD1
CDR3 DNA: TGTGCCAGCAAGGACAGGGTAGGAGAGACCCAGTACTTC
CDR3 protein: CASKDRVGETQYF

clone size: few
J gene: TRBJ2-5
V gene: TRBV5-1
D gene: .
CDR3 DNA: TGCGCCAGCAGCTTACAACCAACGCCCGGAGAGACCCAGTACTTC
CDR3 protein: CASSLQPTPGETQYF

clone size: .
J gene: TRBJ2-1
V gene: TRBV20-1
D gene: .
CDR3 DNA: TGCAGTGCTAGTAAGGGACATACCCATGAGCAGTTCTTC
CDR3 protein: CSASKGHTHEQFF

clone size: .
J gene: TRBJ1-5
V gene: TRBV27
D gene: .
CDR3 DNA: TGTGCCAGCAGTTTTGGCTTGGATCAGCCCCAGCATTTT
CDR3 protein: CASSFGLDQPQHF

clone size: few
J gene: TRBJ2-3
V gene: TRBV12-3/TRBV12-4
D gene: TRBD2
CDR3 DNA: TGTGCCAGCAGCGGAGATAGCGGGAACACAGATACGCAGTATTTT
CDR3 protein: CASSGDSGNTDTQYF

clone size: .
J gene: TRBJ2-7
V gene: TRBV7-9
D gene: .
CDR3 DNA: TGTGCCAGCAGCGTATACAGGGCCGAGCAGTACTTC
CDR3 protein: CASSVYRAEQYF

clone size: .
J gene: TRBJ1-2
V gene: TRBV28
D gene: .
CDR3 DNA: TGTGCCAGCACATATAGGGCTGGCTACACCTTC
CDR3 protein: CASTYRAGYTF

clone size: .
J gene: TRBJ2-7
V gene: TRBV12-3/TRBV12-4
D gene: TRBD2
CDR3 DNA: TGTGCCAGCAGTTTACGCCTAGCGGGAGGGCCGATAATCTACGAGCAGTACTTC
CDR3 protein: CASSLRLAGGPIIYEQYF

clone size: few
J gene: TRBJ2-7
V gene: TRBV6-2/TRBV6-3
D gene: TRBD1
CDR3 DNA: TGTGCCAGCAGTGGACAGGTCCAGCCCTACGAGCAGTACTTC
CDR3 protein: CASSGQVQPYEQYF

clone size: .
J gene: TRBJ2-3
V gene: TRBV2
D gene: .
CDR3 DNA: TGTGCCAGCAGCGGATTACGCGCAGATACGCAGTATTTT
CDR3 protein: CASSGLRADTQYF

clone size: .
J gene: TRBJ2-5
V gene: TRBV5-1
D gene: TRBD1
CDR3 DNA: TGCGCCAGCAGCTGGGGAGGACAGGGAAGTCGGGAGACCCAGTACTTC
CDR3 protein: CASSWGGQGSRETQYF

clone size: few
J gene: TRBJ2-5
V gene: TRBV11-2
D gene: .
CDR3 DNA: TGTGCCAGCAGCTTAGCCCCAGGGACCCAAGAGACCCAGTACTTC
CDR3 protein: CASSLAPGTQETQYF

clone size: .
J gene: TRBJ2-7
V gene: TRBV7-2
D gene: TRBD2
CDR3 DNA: TGTGCCAGCAGCTTTAGCGGGAGTGCGTCCTACGAGCAGTACTTC
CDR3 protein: CASSFSGSASYEQYF